This T cell receptor beta chain originates from a study of cytomegalovirus exposure and HLA in healthy donors. PCR used 60 Vbeta primers and 13 Jbeta primers. Clones were sequenced by immunoSEQ multiplex PCR, and TCRdb holds only the in-frame ones, with some missing. The sample contains approximately 120,000 clones, about 73% of which appear only once. The CDR3 consists of 14 residues. Germline V lookup: CDR1 SGHRS, CDR2 YFSETQ. V dropped 1 base and J dropped 6; count of bases not matched to a gene: 1. The receptor was derived from a woman aged 35 to 49 in good health and CMV-seronegative. The sample consisted of PBMCs. The chain carries TRBV5-1 and TRBJ2-1, with 10 positions matching TRBD2. The CDR3 bases are TGCGCCAGCAGCTTGAGCGGGAGGGCCAATGAGCAGTTCTTC. This gives the protein CASSLSGRANEQFF.